The rows below give T cell receptor beta chains drawn from one sample of a study of shared clonotypes between healthy human individuals. Produced via immunoSEQ multiplex PCR; TCRdb's table is partial and in-frame only. The sample lists over 1.4 million clones, 95% to 97% occurring once. Sequenced material: naive CD4+ T cells sorted from blood. All receptors come from a man aged 25-45 years in good health. CDR3s include the opening cysteine and the closing phenylalanine or tryptophan. Each record gives: clone size, J gene, D gene, V gene, CDR3 DNA, CDR3 protein. A D gene is named only where the DNA matches it firmly. Some rows mark clone size as missing; the rest say once, few, many or name a class of expanded clone.

NA TRBJ1-2 TRBD1 TRBV18 TGTGCCAGCTCACCGACCCCAGACAGGGGCTATGGCTACACCTTC CASSPTPDRGYGYTF
NA TRBJ2-1 TRBD2 TRBV19 TGTGCCAGTAGTATAGCGGGAGGCCCAGTGGGCGGGCAGTTCTTC CASSIAGGPVGGQFF
NA TRBJ2-7 TRBD1 TRBV18 TGTGCCAGCTCAGGAGACAGGGCCTCCTACGAGCAGTACTTC CASSGDRASYEQYF
NA TRBJ2-4 NA TRBV28 TGTGCCAGCAGCCGTAAGGGACTAGCCAAAAACATTCAGTACTTC CASSRKGLAKNIQYF
NA TRBJ1-5 TRBD1 TRBV18 TGTGCCAGCTCACCGCGACAGGGTGGCAATCAGCCCCAGCATTTT CASSPRQGGNQPQHF
NA TRBJ1-5 NA TRBV5-8 TGTGCCAGCAGCTTCCTTGGGGGGGGGAAGCCCCAGCATTTT CASSFLGGGKPQHF
NA TRBJ2-2 TRBD2 TRBV25-1 TGTGCCAGCAGTGGGGCGGGAGTGCCCGGGGAGCTGTTTTTT CASSGAGVPGELFF
once TRBJ2-6 NA TRBV10-2 TGCGCCAGCAGTGGGACGACAGGGAGGTCTGGGGCCAACGTCCTGACTTTC CASSGTTGRSGANVLTF
NA TRBJ1-2 TRBD1 TRBV4-1 TGCGCCAGCAGCCACCCAACACAGGGGCCGTATGGCTACACCTTC CASSHPTQGPYGYTF
NA TRBJ1-4 NA TRBV7-9 TGTGCCAGCAGCTTTGCGTCGTTGGAAGAAAAACTGTTTTTT CASSFASLEEKLFF
NA TRBJ2-1 NA TRBV7-9 TGTGCCAGCAGCTTCTTGGGGAAGGGATACAATGAGCAGTTCTTC CASSFLGKGYNEQFF
few TRBJ2-6 NA TRBV13 TGTGCCAGCAGCTCCTTCTCGGTATCTGGGGCCAACGTCCTGACTTTC CASSSFSVSGANVLTF
NA TRBJ2-5 NA TRBV9 TGTGCCAGCAGCGGAGGTACCGGTGGTGAGACCCAGTACTTC CASSGGTGGETQYF
NA TRBJ2-1 TRBD2 TRBV7-2 TGTGCCAGCAGCTTAGTGGGGCTAGCGGGAGTCAATGAGCAGTTCTTC CASSLVGLAGVNEQFF
NA TRBJ2-3 NA TRBV28 TGTGCCAGCAGGCCCTACCTAGGGACTGCCAGCACAGATACGCAGTATTTT CASRPYLGTASTDTQYF
NA TRBJ1-5 TRBD1 TRBV16 TGTGCCAGCAGCCAATACGGGGACAGGGATCAGCCCCAGCATTTT CASSQYGDRDQPQHF
NA TRBJ2-7 TRBD1 TRBV2 TGTGCCAGCAGTCTCAGGGACCCAGGGGGCTACGAGCAGTACTTC CASSLRDPGGYEQYF
NA TRBJ1-1 NA TRBV28 TGTGCCAGCAGACGGAGGACAGCTAGTGCTTTCTTT CASRRRTASAFF
NA TRBJ1-2 NA TRBV1 TGCACCACCAGGGACAGGGGGCCTACTAACTATGGCTACACCTTC CTTRDRGPTNYGYTF
NA TRBJ2-7 NA TRBV11-2 TGTGCCAGCAGCTTAGCGGGCAGAACCTACGAGCAGTACTTC CASSLAGRTYEQYF
NA TRBJ2-7 NA TRBV30 TGTGCCTGGAAGTATTCCTACGAGCAGTACTTC CAWKYSYEQYF
NA TRBJ2-2 NA TRBV5-1 TGCGCCAGCAGCTCGCGGGCCCACTCATTCACCGGGGAGCTGTTTTTT CASSSRAHSFTGELFF
NA TRBJ1-1 TRBD1 TRBV5-1 TGCGCCAGCAGCTTACTCACAGGGGCGGGGAACACTGAAGCTTTCTTT CASSLLTGAGNTEAFF
NA TRBJ1-2 NA TRBV6-1 TGTGCCAGCACCCATCCCGGGATAGCTAACTATGGCTACACCTTC CASTHPGIANYGYTF
NA TRBJ2-1 NA TRBV7-6 TGTGCCAGCAGCTCCTTTTCCTACAATGAGCAGTTCTTC CASSSFSYNEQFF
NA TRBJ1-4 NA TRBV6-5 TGTGCCAGCAGTTTCCGCGGGACTGAGGAAAAACTGTTTTTT CASSFRGTEEKLFF
once TRBJ1-2 TRBD1 TRBV7-9 TGTGCCAGCAGCGATTCCGGGACAGTCGTTTTCCACTTC CASSDSGTVVFHF
NA TRBJ2-1 TRBD1 TRBV19 TGTGCCAGTAGTATAGGGACAGGGGTCAATGAGCAGTTCTTC CASSIGTGVNEQFF
NA TRBJ1-5 TRBD1 TRBV7-9 TGTGCCAGCAGCCCAGGGGGGAGCAATCAGCCCCAGCATTTT CASSPGGSNQPQHF
NA TRBJ2-7 TRBD2 TRBV19 TGTGCCAGTAGGGGGGGACTAGCATCCTCCTACGAGCAGTACTTC CASRGGLASSYEQYF
NA TRBJ1-4 NA TRBV10-3 TGTGCCATCAGCGCTCAAGTGGGTCTCGCTAATGAAAAACTGTTTTTT CAISAQVGLANEKLFF
NA TRBJ2-7 TRBD1 TRBV4-2 TGTGCCAGCAGCCAAGCCGGGACAGGTCTTCCGGAGCAGTACTTC CASSQAGTGLPEQYF
NA TRBJ1-3 TRBD1 TRBV9 TGTGCCAGCAGCGGGGGACAGTCCAACACAGGGCCTGGAAACACCATATATTTT CASSGGQSNTGPGNTIYF
once TRBJ2-7 NA TRBV7-7 TGTGCCAGCAGCTTATTCCCCGGTGCCTACGAGCAGTACTTC CASSLFPGAYEQYF
NA TRBJ1-1 NA TRBV9 TGTGCCAGCAGCCTCCAGTTGAACACTGAAGCTTTCTTT CASSLQLNTEAFF
NA TRBJ1-1 TRBD1 TRBV5-5 TGTGCCAGCAGCTCCACAGGGGGTACTGAAGCTTTCTTT CASSSTGGTEAFF
NA TRBJ2-3 NA TRBV9 TGTGCCAGCAGCGTAGGTATGAGCGGGCGATCGCAGTATTTT CASSVGMSGRSQYF
NA TRBJ2-7 TRBD2 TRBV28 TGTGCCAGCAGTTCCCCTGCCTATCGGCGGGAGGCTGAGGCCTACGAGCAGTACTTC CASSSPAYRREAEAYEQYF
NA TRBJ2-3 TRBD2 TRBV7-9 TGTGCCAGCAGCTTAGCGGGAGGGCCAGCAGATACGCAGTATTTT CASSLAGGPADTQYF
NA TRBJ1-5 NA TRBV5-8 TGTGCCAGCAGCTTGCGCAGGGTCGGTCAGCCCCAGCATTTT CASSLRRVGQPQHF
NA TRBJ1-1 TRBD1 TRBV5-1 TGCGCCAGCAGCCCCAGGACAGGGGCGGCGAACACTGAAGCTTTCTTT CASSPRTGAANTEAFF
NA TRBJ2-5 TRBD2 TRBV28 TGTGCCAGCAGCACCGTCAGCGGGATGGGGGGGACCCAGTACTTC CASSTVSGMGGTQYF
NA TRBJ2-2 NA TRBV2 TGTGCCAGCAGTGCCCAGGGGCCTTTAACCGGGGAGCTGTTTTTT CASSAQGPLTGELFF
once TRBJ2-5 NA TRBV5-5 TGTGCCAGCAGCTTGGCCACGCCGAGACAAGAGACCCAGTACTTC CASSLATPRQETQYF
NA TRBJ2-1 TRBD2 TRBV6-5 TGTGCCAGCAGTTACCCCGTGGTGGGAGGGCTCGAGCAGTTCTTC CASSYPVVGGLEQFF
NA TRBJ1-2 TRBD1 TRBV5-1 TGCGCCAGCAGCGAAATGTCAGGAGGGGGCGATGGCTACACCTTC CASSEMSGGGDGYTF
NA TRBJ2-7 TRBD1 TRBV19 TGTGCCAGTAGTATAGGGGACAGGGGACGGTCCTACGAGCAGTACTTC CASSIGDRGRSYEQYF
NA TRBJ1-2 NA TRBV28 TGTGCCAGCAGTTTTACAGGGATTTCCAATGGCTACACCTTC CASSFTGISNGYTF
NA TRBJ2-3 TRBD2 TRBV19 TGTGCCAGTAGTAAGTCTAGCGGGCATCAGGATACGCAGTATTTT CASSKSSGHQDTQYF
NA TRBJ2-2 NA TRBV29-1 TGCAGCGTTGTGGGAAAGGGCGTTGACACCGGGGAGCTGTTTTTT CSVVGKGVDTGELFF
NA TRBJ2-1 TRBD2 TRBV5-5 TGTGCCAGCAGGCAACCGGGACTAGCGTACAATGAGCAGTTCTTC CASRQPGLAYNEQFF
once TRBJ1-3 NA TRBV7-2 TGTGCCAGCAGCCCCTCTCTGGGAAACACCATATATTTT CASSPSLGNTIYF